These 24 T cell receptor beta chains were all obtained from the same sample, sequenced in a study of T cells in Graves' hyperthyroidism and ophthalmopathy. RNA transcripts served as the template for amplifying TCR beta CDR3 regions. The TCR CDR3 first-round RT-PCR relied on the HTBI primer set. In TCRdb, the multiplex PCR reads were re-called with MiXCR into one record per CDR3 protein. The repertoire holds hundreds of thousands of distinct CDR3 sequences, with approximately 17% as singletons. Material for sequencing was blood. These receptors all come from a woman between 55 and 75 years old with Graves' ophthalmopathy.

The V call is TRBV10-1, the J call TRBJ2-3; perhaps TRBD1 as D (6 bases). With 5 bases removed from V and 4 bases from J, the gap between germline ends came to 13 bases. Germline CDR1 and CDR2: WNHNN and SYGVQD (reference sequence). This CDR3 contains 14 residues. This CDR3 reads CASSYGTSADTQYF. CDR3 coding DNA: TGCGCCAGCAGTTACGGGACATCGGCAGATACGCAGTATTTT.

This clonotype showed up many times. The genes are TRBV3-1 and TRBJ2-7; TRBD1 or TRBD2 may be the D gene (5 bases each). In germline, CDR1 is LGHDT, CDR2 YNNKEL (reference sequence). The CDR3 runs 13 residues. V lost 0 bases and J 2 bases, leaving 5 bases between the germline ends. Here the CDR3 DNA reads TGTGCCAGCAGCCAAGAGGGGGCCTACGAGCAGTACTTC. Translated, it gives CASSQEGAYEQYF.

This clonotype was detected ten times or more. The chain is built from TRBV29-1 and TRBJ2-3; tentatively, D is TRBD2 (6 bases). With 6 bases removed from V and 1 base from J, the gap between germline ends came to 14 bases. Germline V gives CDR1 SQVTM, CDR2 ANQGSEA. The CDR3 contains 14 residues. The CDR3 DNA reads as TGCAGCGTAACCGGAGGGCCTGGCACAGATACGCAGTATTTT. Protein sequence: CSVTGGPGTDTQYF.

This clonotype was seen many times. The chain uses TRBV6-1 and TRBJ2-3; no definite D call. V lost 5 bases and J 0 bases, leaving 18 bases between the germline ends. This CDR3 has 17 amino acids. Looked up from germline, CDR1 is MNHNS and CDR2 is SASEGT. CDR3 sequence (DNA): TGTGCCAGCAGTCCGGCTGTCGTGGCCTCTAGCACAGATACGCAGTATTTT. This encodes CASSPAVVASSTDTQYF.

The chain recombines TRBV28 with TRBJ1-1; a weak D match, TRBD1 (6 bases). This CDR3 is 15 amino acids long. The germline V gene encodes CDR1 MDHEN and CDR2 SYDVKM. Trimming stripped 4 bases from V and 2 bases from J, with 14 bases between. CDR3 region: CASSSAGQRNTEAFF. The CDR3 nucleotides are TGTGCCAGCAGTTCGGCCGGACAGAGAAACACTGAAGCTTTCTTT.

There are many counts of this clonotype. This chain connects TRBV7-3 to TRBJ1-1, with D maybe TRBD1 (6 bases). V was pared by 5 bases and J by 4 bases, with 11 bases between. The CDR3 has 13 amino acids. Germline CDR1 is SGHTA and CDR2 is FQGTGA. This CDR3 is CASSRTGSTEAFF. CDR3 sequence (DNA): TGTGCCAGCAGCCGAACAGGGTCCACTGAAGCTTTCTTT.

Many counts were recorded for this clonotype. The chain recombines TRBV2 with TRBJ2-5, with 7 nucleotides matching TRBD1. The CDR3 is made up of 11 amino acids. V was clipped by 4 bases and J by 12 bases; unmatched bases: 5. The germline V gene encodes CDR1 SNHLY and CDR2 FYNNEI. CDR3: CASSADREEYF. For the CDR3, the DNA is TGTGCCAGCAGTGCAGACAGGGAAGAGTACTTC.

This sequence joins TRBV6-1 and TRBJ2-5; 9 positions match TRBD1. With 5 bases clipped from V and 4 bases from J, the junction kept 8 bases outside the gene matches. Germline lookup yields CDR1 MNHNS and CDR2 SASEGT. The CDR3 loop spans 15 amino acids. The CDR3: CASSTPTGGGETQYF. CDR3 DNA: TGTGCCAGCAGTACCCCAACAGGGGGCGGAGAGACCCAGTACTTC.

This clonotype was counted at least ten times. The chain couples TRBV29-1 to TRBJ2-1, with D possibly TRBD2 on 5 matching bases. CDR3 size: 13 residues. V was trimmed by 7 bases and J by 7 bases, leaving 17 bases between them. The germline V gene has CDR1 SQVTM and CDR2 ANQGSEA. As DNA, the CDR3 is TGCAGCGGTGGCTTGGGAGAGCGTAATGAGCAGTTCTTC. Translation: CSGGLGERNEQFF.

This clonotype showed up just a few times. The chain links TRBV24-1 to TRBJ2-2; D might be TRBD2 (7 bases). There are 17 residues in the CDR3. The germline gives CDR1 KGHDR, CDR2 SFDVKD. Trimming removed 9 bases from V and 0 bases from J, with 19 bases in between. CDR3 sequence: CATSSGEGGANTGELFF. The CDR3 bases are TGTGCCACCTCATCCGGAGAGGGGGGGGCGAACACCGGGGAGCTGTTTTTT.

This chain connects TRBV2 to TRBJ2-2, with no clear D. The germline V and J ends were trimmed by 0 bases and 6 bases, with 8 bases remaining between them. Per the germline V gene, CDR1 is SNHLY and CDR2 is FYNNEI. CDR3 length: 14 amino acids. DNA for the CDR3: TGTGCCAGCAGTGAAGCAGTTGGGGCCGGGGAGCTGTTTTTT. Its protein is CASSEAVGAGELFF.

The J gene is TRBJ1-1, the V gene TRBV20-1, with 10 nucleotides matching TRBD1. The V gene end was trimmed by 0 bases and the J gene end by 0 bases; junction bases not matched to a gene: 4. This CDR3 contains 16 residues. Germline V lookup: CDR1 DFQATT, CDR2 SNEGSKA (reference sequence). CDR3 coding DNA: TGCAGTGCTAGAGAAAGGACAGGGGGTATGAACACTGAAGCTTTCTTT. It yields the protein CSARERTGGMNTEAFF.

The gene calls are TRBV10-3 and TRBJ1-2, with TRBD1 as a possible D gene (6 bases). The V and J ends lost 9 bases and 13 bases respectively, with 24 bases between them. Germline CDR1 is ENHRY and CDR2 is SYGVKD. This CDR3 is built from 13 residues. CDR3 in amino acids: CAIRGGRAGLVTF. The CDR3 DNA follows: TGTGCCATACGGGGGGGCCGAGCAGGGCTCGTCACCTTC.

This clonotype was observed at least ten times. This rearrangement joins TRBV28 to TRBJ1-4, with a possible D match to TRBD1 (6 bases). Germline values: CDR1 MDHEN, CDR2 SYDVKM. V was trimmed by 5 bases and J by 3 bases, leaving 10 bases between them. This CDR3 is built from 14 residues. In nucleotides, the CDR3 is TGTGCCAGCAGTAAACAGGGTGCTAATGAAAAACTGTTTTTT. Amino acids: CASSKQGANEKLFF.

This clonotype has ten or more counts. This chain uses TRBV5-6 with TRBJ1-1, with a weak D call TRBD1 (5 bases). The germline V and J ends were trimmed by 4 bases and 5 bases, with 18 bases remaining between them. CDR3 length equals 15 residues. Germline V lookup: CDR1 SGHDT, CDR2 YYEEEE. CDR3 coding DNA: TGTGCCAGCAGCGGGTTTGCGGGGGGATATACTGAAGCTTTCTTT. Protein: CASSGFAGGYTEAFF.

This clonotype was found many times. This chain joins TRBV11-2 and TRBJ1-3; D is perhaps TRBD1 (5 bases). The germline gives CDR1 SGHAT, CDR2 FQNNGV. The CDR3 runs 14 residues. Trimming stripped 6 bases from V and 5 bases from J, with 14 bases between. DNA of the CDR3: TGTGCCAGCAGTGTCCGGGACGGTAGAAACACCATATATTTT. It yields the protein CASSVRDGRNTIYF.

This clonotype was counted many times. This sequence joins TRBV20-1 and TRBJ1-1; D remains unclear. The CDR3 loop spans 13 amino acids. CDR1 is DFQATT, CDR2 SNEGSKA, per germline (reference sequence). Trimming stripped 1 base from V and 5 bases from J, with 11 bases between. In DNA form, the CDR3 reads TGCAGTGCTAGAGCCCCGCTGGGGACTGAAGCTTTCTTT. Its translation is CSARAPLGTEAFF.

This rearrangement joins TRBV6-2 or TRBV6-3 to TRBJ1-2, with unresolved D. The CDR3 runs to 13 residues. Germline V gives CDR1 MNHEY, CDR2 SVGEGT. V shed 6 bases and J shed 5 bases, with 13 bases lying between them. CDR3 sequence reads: CASSLERLYGYTF. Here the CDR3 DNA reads TGTGCCAGCAGCTTAGAAAGACTTTATGGCTACACCTTC.

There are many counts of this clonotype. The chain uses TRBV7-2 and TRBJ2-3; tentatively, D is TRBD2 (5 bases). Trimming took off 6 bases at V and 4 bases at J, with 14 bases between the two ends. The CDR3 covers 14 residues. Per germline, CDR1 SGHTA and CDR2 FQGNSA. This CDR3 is CASRITRAADTQYF. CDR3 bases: TGTGCCAGCAGGATTACTAGGGCCGCAGATACGCAGTATTTT.

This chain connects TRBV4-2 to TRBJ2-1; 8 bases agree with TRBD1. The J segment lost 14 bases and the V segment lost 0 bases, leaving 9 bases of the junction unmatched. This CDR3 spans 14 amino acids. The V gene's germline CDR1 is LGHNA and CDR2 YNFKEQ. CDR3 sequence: CASSQDSKSTGEFF. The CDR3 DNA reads TGTGCCAGCAGCCAAGATTCTAAGTCGACAGGGGAGTTCTTC.

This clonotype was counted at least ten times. CDR3 bases: TGTGCCAGCAGCTGGGTTAGGGGGGGGACTGAAGCTTTCTTT. Its protein is CASSWVRGGTEAFF. This chain links TRBV11-2 with TRBJ1-1, with D possibly being TRBD1 (6 bases). Per the germline V gene, CDR1 is SGHAT and CDR2 is FQNNGV. The CDR3 runs 14 residues. V was clipped by 4 bases and J by 5 bases, with 14 bases between them.

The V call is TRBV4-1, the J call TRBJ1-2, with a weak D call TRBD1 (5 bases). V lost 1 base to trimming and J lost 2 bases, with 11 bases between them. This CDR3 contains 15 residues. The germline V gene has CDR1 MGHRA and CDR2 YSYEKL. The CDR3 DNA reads TGCGCCAGCAGCCAAGCGGGGGACGGGAACTATGGCTACACCTTC. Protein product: CASSQAGDGNYGYTF.

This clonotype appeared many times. Here the CDR3 reads CASTPWGRGGSYEQYF. The CDR3 nucleotides read TGTGCCAGCACCCCCTGGGGTCGTGGTGGATCCTACGAGCAGTACTTC. The chain has TRBV27 and TRBJ2-7, with no clear D. Germline V gene sequence: CDR1 MNHEY, CDR2 SMNVEV (reference sequence). The V end lost 7 bases, the J end lost 1 base, and 20 bases lay between the germline ends. This CDR3 is built from 16 residues.

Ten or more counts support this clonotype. Written as DNA, the CDR3 is TGCAGTGCTCGACCGCACGGGAGTCAAGAGACCCAGTACTTC. Translated: CSARPHGSQETQYF. The chain has TRBV20-1 and TRBJ2-5; D perhaps matches TRBD2 (6 bases). V lost 5 bases, J lost 2 bases, and 15 bases lay in between. CDR1 and CDR2 (germline): DFQATT, SNEGSKA (reference sequence). CDR3 size: 14 residues.